The clone carrying this T cell receptor beta chain has just a few counts. The antigen remains unidentified. The TCRbeta library incorporated unique molecular identifiers. One entry per CDR3 protein, called by TCRdb with MiXCR from the PCR reads. The top ten clones hold around 14% of a sample with about 600,000 distinct CDR3 sequences, roughly 23% of them seen once. The data belong to a study of T-cell reconstitution after alpha-beta-depleted transplantation in children. General study results and limits: T-cell counts and diversity at one year post-transplant came mainly from newly produced T cells.

The CDR3 has 14 amino acids. In germline, CDR1 is LGHNA, CDR2 YSLEER. J gave up 3 bases and V 4 bases, and 3 bases lay outside the gene matches. The TCR was taken from a boy younger than two who had a stem cell transplant for acute myeloid leukemia, so the T cells may come from the graft donor. The sequencing here drew on PBMCs, mostly from graft donor cells, taken 360 days after TCRalphabeta/CD19-depleted stem cell transplant. V is TRBV4-3 and J is TRBJ2-7, with TRBD1 matching over 10 bases. The CDR3: CASSRGQGIYEQYF. For the CDR3, the DNA is TGCGCCAGCAGCCGGGGACAGGGGATCTACGAGCAGTACTTC.